Listed below are T cell receptor beta chains from one sample, sequenced in a study of cytomegalovirus exposure and HLA in healthy donors. The assay was immunoSEQ multiplex PCR, and TCRdb's table has in-frame clones only and misses some. Of about 110,000 clones in the sample, around 80% were seen once. What was sequenced was PBMCs. The receptor source for this set is a man aged 40-55 years in good health and CMV-seronegative. Each CDR3 is given with its conserved first and last residue. The order of the fields is clone size, CDR3 length, J gene, V gene, D gene, CDR3 DNA, CDR3 protein. The D gene is left open where the match is weak. Rows give clone size only sometimes, using once, few, many, or a class for an expanded clone.

size: once
length: 15
J: TRBJ2-7
V: TRBV7-2
D: -
DNA: TGTGCCAGCAGCCACTACAGGGAAATATCCTACGAGCAGTACTTC
CDR3: CASSHYREISYEQYF

size: -
length: 14
J: TRBJ1-5
V: TRBV29-1
D: TRBD1
DNA: TGCAGCCCGTGTCCGGGACAGGGCGGTCAGCCCCAGCATTTT
CDR3: CSPCPGQGGQPQHF

size: -
length: 12
J: TRBJ2-1
V: TRBV7-2
D: -
DNA: TGTGCCAGCAGCTCAGGGGTGTATGAGCAGTTCTTC
CDR3: CASSSGVYEQFF

size: few
length: 15
J: TRBJ2-3
V: TRBV6-4
D: TRBD2
DNA: TGTGCCAGCAGTGTTAGCGGGGGGGCTCCTGATACGCAGTATTTT
CDR3: CASSVSGGAPDTQYF

size: -
length: 15
J: TRBJ1-3
V: TRBV4-2
D: TRBD1
DNA: TGTGCCAGCAGCGGGGACAGGGTGAGAGGAAACACCATATATTTT
CDR3: CASSGDRVRGNTIYF

size: -
length: 13
J: TRBJ1-2
V: TRBV2
D: -
DNA: TGTGCCAGCAGTGTTTCAGAGGACTATGGCTACACCTTC
CDR3: CASSVSEDYGYTF

size: -
length: 12
J: TRBJ1-2
V: TRBV29-1
D: -
DNA: TGCAGCGTTGAACAGGGTGGCTATGGCTACACCTTC
CDR3: CSVEQGGYGYTF

size: -
length: 14
J: TRBJ1-6
V: TRBV7-9
D: -
DNA: TGTGCCAGCACCCGAGGGGGTTTAAATTCACCCCTCCACTTT
CDR3: CASTRGGLNSPLHF

size: -
length: 15
J: TRBJ1-5
V: TRBV6-1
D: TRBD1
DNA: TGTGCCAGCAGCGGGGGACAGGGACGCAATCAGCCCCAGCATTTT
CDR3: CASSGGQGRNQPQHF

size: once
length: 17
J: TRBJ1-6
V: TRBV2
D: -
DNA: TGTGCCAGCAGTGATCAGGGGCAAAGCTCCTATAATTCACCCCTCCACTTT
CDR3: CASSDQGQSSYNSPLHF

size: -
length: 15
J: TRBJ1-1
V: TRBV7-2
D: TRBD1
DNA: TGTGCCAGCAGCTCGCGACCTCTTGACAGGGCTGAAGCTTTCTTT
CDR3: CASSSRPLDRAEAFF

size: -
length: 15
J: TRBJ1-2
V: TRBV5-6
D: -
DNA: TGTGCCAGCAGCTTGCCAACAGGACCAAACTATGGCTACACCTTC
CDR3: CASSLPTGPNYGYTF

size: -
length: 14
J: TRBJ1-2
V: TRBV10-3
D: -
DNA: TGTGCCATCAGTGAGTCGGCAGGGGAGAGGGGCTACACCTTC
CDR3: CAISESAGERGYTF

size: once
length: 19
J: TRBJ1-5
V: TRBV21-1
D: -
DNA: TGTGCCAGCAGCTGTTCAAGTGGGGTTCGCAGGGGGGGCAATCAGCCCCAGCATTTT
CDR3: CASSCSSGVRRGGNQPQHF

size: -
length: 13
J: TRBJ2-3
V: TRBV7-9
D: -
DNA: TGTGCCAGCAGCACAAATGCCTTAGATACGCAGTATTTT
CDR3: CASSTNALDTQYF

size: few
length: 15
J: TRBJ1-1
V: TRBV18
D: TRBD1
DNA: TGTGCCAGCTCACCCTCGACAGGGTCGAACACTGAAGCTTTCTTT
CDR3: CASSPSTGSNTEAFF